This TCR beta chain comes out of a study of blood T cells in healthy people across ages. A second PCR of roughly 7 to 11 cycles used a sample-barcoded 5' primer and a J-beta primer mix. TCRdb itself ran the 5' RACE reads through MiXCR, one entry per CDR3 protein. The data hold roughly 680,000 distinct CDR3 sequences, with approximately 52% observed a single time. The clonotype comes from a woman of 80 years or more in good health. The source material was blood.

The chain's CDR3 is CSASGTETYEQYF. For the CDR3, the DNA is TGCAGTGCCTCCGGGACGGAGACCTACGAGCAGTACTTC. The V call is TRBV20-1, the J call TRBJ2-7, with D possibly called TRBD1 or TRBD2 (5 bases each). CDR1 and CDR2 from the germline V gene are DFQATT and SNEGSKA (reference sequence). The V gene lost 6 bases and the J gene lost 2 bases, with 14 bases spanning the gap. The CDR3 sequence is 13 residues long.